This entry features one T cell receptor (beta chain) sequence. The antigen is undetermined. Clones were read by immunoSEQ multiplex PCR, and TCRdb kept only the in-frame ones, dropping some. This table holds roughly 170,000 clones, approximately 90% found once. CDR3 length equals 17 residues. V trimming: 1 base; J trimming: 1 base; junction bases outside the gene matches: 5. The germline CDR1 and CDR2 sequences are LGHNA and YNFKEQ. This sample stems from a study of T cell responses to AZD1222 COVID-19 vaccine. Overall study findings and caveats: It should be noted that donors were predominantly white British and more often female, and clonal diversity was possibly underestimated. Per reports, nearly half of all spike-specific TCRs target regions that are unmutated in variants. Among AZD1222 vaccinees, only 5 to 7 were seropositive at baseline.

The chain recombines TRBV4-2 with TRBJ2-3; 10 bases align to TRBD2. This sequence was found in an adult in good health. This material consisted of peripheral blood, taken on day 0 of AZD1222 vaccination. The CDR3 coding sequence is TGTGCCAGCAGCCAAGGGGCTAGCGGGGGCCGCACAGATACGCAGTATTTT. This codes for CASSQGASGGRTDTQYF.